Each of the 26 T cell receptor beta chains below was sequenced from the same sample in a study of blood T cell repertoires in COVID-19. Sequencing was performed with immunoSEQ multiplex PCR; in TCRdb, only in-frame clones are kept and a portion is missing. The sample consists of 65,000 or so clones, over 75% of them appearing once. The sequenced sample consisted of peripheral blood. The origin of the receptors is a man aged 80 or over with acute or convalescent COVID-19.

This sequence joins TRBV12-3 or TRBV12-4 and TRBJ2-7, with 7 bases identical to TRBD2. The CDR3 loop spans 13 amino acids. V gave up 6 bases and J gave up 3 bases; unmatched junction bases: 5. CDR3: CASRRGNLYEQYF. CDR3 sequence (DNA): TGTGCCAGCAGGCGGGGGAACCTCTACGAGCAGTACTTC.

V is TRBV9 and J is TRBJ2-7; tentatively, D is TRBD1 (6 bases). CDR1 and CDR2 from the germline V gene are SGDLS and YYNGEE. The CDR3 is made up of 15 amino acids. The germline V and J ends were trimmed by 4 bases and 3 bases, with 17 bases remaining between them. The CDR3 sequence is CASSSHGDINYEQYF. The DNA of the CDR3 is TGTGCCAGCAGCTCACATGGGGACATCAACTACGAGCAGTACTTC.

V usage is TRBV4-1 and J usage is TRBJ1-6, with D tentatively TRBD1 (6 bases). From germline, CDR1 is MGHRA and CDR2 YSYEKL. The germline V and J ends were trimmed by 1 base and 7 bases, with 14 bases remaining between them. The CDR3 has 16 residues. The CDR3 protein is CASSQAGQGTNSPLHF. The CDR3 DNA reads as TGCGCCAGCAGCCAAGCAGGTCAGGGGACGAATTCACCCCTCCACTTT.

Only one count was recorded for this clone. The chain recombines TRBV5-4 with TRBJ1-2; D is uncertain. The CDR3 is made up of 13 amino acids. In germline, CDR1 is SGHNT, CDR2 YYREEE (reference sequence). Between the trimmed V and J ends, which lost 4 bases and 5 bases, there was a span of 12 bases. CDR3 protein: CASSPGPPYGYTF. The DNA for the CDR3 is TGTGCCAGCAGCCCGGGTCCCCCGTATGGCTACACCTTC.

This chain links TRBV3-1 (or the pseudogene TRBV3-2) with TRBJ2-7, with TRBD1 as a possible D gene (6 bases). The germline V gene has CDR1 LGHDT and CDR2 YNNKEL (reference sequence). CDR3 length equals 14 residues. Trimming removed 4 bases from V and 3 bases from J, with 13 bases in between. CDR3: CASSPLGTSYEQYF. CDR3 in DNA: TGTGCCAGCAGCCCCTTAGGGACAAGCTACGAGCAGTACTTC.

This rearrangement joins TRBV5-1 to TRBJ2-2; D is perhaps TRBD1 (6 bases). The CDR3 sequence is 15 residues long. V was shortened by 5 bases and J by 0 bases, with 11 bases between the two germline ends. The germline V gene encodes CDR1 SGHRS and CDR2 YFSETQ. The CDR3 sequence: CASSPGQPNTGELFF. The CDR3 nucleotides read TGCGCCAGCAGTCCCGGACAGCCGAACACCGGGGAGCTGTTTTTT.

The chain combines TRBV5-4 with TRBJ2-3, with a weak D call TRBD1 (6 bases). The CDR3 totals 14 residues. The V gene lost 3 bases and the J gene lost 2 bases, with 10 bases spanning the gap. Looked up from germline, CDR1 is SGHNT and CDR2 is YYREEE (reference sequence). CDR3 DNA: TGTGCCAGCAGCTCACAGGGAGCCACAGATACGCAGTATTTT. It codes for CASSSQGATDTQYF.

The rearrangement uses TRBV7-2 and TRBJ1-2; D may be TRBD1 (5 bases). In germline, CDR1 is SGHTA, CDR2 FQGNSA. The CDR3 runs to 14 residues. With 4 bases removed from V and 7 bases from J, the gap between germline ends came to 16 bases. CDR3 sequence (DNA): TGTGCCAGCAGCTCGAGACAGTCTCAGCTTGGCTACACCTTC. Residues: CASSSRQSQLGYTF.

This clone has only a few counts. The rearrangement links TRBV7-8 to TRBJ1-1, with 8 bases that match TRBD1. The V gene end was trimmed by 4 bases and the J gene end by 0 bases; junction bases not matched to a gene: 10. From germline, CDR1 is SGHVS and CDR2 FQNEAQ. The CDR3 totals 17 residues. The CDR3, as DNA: TGTGCCAGCAGCTCCCAGGGGGCGCAAACCGTGAACACTGAAGCTTTCTTT. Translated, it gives CASSSQGAQTVNTEAFF.

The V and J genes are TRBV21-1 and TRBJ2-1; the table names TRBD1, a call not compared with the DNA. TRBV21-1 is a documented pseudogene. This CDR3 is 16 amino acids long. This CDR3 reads CASAWSRDRLYNEQFF. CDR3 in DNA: TGTGCCAGCGCGTGGTCCCGGGACAGGCTCTACAATGAGCAGTTCTTC.

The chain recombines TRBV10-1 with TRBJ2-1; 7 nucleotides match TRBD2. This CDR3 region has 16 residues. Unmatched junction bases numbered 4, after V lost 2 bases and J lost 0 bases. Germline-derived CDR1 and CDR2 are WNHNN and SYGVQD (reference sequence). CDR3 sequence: CASSEMGGSSYNEQFF. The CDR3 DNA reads TGCGCCAGCAGTGAGATGGGGGGGAGCTCCTACAATGAGCAGTTCTTC.

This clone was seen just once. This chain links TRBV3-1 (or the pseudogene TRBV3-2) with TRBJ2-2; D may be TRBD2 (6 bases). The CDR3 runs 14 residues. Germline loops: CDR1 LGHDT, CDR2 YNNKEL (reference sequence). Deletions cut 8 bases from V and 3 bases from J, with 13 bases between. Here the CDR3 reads CASSTRGYTGELFF. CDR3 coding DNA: TGTGCCAGCTCGACTAGGGGATACACCGGGGAGCTGTTTTTT.

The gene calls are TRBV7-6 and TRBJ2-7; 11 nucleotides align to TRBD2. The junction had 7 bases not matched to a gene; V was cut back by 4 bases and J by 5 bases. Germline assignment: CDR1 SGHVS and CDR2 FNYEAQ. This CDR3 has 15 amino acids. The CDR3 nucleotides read TGTGCCAGCAGCTCTCGACTAGCGGGGTTTCACGAGCAGTACTTC. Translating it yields CASSSRLAGFHEQYF.

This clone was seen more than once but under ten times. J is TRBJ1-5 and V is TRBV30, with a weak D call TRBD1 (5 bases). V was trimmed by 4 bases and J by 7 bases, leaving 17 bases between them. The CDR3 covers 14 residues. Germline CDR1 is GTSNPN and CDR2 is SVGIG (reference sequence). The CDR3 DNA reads TGTGCCTGGAACACAAGGGGTGGTTACCAGCCCCAGCATTTT. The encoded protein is CAWNTRGGYQPQHF.

The CDR3 loop reads CASSHLNGAEAFF. Here the CDR3 DNA reads TGTGCCAGCAGCCACCTTAACGGGGCTGAAGCTTTCTTT. The V gene is TRBV14, the J gene TRBJ1-1; D remains ambiguous. V lost 3 bases and J lost 6, with 11 bases in between. Germline-derived CDR1 and CDR2 are SGHDN and FVKESK. The CDR3 is 13 residues long.

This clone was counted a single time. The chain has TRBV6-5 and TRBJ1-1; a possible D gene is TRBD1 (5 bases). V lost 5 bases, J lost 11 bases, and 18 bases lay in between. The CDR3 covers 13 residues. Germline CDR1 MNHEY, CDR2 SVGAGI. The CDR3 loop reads CASSPGTSPEAFF. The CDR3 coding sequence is TGTGCCAGCAGTCCTGGGACTTCACCAGAGGCTTTCTTT.

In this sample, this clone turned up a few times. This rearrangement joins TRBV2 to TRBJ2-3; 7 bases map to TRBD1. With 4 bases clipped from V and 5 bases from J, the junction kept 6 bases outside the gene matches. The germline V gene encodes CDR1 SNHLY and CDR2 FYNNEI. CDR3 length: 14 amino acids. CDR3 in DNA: TGTGCCAGCAGTGGGAACAGGGGAATAGATACGCAGTATTTT. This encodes CASSGNRGIDTQYF.

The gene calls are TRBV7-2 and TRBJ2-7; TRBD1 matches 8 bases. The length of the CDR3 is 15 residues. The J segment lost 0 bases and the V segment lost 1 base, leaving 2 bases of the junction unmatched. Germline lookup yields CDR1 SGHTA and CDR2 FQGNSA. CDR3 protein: CASSLGTGGSYEQYF. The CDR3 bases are TGTGCCAGCAGCTTAGGTACAGGGGGCTCCTACGAGCAGTACTTC.

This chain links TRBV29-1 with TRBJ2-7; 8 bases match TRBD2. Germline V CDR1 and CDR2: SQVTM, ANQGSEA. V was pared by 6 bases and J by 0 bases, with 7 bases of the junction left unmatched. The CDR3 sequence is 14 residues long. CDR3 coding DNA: TGCAGCGTGGCCGCGGGGGGTAGCTCCTACGAGCAGTACTTC. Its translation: CSVAAGGSSYEQYF.

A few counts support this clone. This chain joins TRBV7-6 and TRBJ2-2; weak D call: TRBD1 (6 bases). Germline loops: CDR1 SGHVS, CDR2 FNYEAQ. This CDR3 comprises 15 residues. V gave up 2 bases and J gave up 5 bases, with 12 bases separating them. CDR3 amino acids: CASSLQGRGTGELFF. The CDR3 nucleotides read TGTGCCAGCAGCTTACAGGGAAGGGGGACCGGGGAGCTGTTTTTT.

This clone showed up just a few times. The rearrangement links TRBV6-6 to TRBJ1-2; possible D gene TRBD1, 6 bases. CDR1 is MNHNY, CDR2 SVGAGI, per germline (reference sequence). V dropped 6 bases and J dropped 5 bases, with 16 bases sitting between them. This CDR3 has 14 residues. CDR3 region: CASSASGTRYGYTF. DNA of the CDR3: TGTGCCAGCAGCGCTTCCGGGACAAGATATGGCTACACCTTC.

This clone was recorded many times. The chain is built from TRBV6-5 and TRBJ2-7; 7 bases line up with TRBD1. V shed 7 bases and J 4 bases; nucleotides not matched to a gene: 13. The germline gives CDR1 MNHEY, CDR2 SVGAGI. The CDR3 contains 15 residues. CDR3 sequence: CASTFQLKQGYEQYF. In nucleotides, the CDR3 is TGTGCCAGCACATTTCAGTTGAAACAGGGGTACGAGCAGTACTTC.

CDR3 sequence (DNA): TGTGCCAGCAGTTTCGACAGGGGCACGATAAATGAGCAGTTCTTC. It translates to CASSFDRGTINEQFF. The chain carries TRBV27 and TRBJ2-1; 8 nucleotides align to TRBD1. The length of the CDR3 is 15 residues. CDR1 and CDR2 (germline): MNHEY, SMNVEV (reference sequence). V gave up 3 bases and J gave up 7 bases; unmatched junction bases: 8.

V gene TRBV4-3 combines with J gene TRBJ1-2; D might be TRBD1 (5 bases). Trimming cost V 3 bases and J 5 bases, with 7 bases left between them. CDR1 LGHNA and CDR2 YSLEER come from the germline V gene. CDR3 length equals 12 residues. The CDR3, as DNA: TGCGCCAGCAGCCAGGGACTGTATGGCTACACCTTC. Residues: CASSQGLYGYTF.

The CDR3 DNA is TGTGCCAGCAGCCCCTTTAAGGGGGAAGGCTACACCTTC. It codes for CASSPFKGEGYTF. The V gene is TRBV7-2, the J gene TRBJ1-2, with D tentatively TRBD1 (6 bases). In germline, CDR1 is SGHTA, CDR2 FQGNSA. V was cut by 5 bases and J by 8 bases, with 15 bases left in between. The length of the CDR3 is 13 residues.

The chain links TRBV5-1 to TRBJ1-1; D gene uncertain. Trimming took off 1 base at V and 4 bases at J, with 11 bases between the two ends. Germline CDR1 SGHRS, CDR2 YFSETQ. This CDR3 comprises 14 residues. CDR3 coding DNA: TGCGCCAGCAGCTTGAACCGGGTTGGCACTGAAGCTTTCTTT. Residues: CASSLNRVGTEAFF.